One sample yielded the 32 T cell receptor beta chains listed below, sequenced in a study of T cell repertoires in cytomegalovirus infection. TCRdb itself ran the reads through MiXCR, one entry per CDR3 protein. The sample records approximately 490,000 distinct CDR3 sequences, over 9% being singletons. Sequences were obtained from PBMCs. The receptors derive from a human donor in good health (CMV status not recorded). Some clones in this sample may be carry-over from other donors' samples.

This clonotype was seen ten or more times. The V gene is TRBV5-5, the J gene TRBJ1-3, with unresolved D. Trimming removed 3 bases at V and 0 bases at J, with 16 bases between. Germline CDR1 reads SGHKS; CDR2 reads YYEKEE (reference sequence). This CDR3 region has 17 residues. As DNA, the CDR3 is TGTGCCAGCAGCTCGGATCCCCTAGTGACCTCTGGAAACACCATATATTTT. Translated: CASSSDPLVTSGNTIYF.

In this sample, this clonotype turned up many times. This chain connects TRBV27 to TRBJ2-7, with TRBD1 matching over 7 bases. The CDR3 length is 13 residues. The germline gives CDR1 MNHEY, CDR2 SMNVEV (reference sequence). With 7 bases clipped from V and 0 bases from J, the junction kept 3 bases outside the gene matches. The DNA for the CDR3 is TGTGCCAGCACAGGGGGTTCCTCCTACGAGCAGTACTTC. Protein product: CASTGGSSYEQYF.

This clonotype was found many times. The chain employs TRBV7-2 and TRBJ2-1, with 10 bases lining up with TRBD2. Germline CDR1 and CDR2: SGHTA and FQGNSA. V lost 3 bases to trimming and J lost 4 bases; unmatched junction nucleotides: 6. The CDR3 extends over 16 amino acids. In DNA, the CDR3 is TGTGCCAGCAGCTTCGACCGGACTAGCGGATACAATGAGCAGTTCTTC. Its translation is CASSFDRTSGYNEQFF.

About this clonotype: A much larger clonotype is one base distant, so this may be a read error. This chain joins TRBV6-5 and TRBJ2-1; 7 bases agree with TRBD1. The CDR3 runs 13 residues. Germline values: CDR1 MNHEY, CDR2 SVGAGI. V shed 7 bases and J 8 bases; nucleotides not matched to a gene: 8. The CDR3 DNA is TGTGCCAGCATGACCCGACAGGGCTATGAGCAGTTCTTC. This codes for CASMTRQGYEQFF.

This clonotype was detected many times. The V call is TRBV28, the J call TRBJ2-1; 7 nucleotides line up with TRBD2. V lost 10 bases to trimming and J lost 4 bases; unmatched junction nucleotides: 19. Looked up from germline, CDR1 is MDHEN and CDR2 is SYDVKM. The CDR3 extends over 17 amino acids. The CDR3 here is CATITRTGGSLYNEQFF. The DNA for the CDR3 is TGTGCCACCATCACTCGGACCGGCGGGAGTTTATACAATGAGCAGTTCTTC.

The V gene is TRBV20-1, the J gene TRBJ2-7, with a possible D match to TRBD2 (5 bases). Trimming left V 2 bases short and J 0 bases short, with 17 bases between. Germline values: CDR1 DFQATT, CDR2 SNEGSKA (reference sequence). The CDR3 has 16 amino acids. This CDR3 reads CSARHVALPVSYEQYF. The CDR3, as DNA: TGCAGTGCTAGACACGTAGCGCTCCCAGTCTCCTACGAGCAGTACTTC.

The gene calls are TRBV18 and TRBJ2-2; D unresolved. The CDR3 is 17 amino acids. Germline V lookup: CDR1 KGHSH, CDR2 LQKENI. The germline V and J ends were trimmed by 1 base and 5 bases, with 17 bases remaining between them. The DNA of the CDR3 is TGTGCCAGCTCACCACGGCCAGGCCTTACACAAACCGGGGAGCTGTTTTTT. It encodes CASSPRPGLTQTGELFF.

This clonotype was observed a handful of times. CDR3 DNA: TGTGCCAGCAGCCGCCCTCGGGACGGATTCAACGAGCAGTACTTC. Translated: CASSRPRDGFNEQYF. The chain links TRBV7-9 to TRBJ2-7; D may match TRBD1 or TRBD2 (5 bases each). V lost 5 bases and J lost 5, with 19 bases in between. Looked up from germline, CDR1 is SEHNR and CDR2 is FQNEAQ (reference sequence). The CDR3 contains 15 residues.

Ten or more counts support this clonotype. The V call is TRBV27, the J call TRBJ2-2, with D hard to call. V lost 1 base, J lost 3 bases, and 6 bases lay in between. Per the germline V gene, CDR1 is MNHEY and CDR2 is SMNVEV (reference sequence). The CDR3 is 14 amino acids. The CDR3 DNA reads TGTGCCAGCAGTTTATTGGCGTACACCGGGGAGCTGTTTTTT. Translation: CASSLLAYTGELFF.

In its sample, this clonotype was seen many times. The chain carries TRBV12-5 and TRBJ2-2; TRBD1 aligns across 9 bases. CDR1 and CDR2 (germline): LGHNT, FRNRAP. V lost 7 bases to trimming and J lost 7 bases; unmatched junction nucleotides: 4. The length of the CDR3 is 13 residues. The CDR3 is CASVGTGNGELFF. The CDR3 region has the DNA TGTGCTAGTGTAGGGACAGGGAACGGGGAGCTGTTTTTT.

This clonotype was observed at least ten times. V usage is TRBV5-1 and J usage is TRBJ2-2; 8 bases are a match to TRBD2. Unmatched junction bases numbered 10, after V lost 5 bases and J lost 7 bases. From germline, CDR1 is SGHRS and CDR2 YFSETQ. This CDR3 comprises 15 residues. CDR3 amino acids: CASSPPTSVNGELFF. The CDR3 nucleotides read TGCGCCAGCAGTCCCCCGACTAGCGTGAACGGGGAGCTGTTTTTT. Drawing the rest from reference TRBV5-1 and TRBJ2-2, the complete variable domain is KAGVTQTPRYLIKTRGQQVTLSCSPISGHRSVSWYQQTPGQGLQFLFEYFSETQRNKGNFPGRFSGRQFSNSRSEMNVSTLELGDSALYLCASSPPTSVNGELFFGEGSRLTVL.

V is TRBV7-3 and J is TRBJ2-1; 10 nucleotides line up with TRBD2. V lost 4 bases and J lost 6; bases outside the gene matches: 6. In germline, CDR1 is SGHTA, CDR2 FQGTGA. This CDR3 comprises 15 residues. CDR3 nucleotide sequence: TGTGCCAGCAGCTCTGCTAGCGGGAGACTCAATGAGCAGTTCTTC. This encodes CASSSASGRLNEQFF.

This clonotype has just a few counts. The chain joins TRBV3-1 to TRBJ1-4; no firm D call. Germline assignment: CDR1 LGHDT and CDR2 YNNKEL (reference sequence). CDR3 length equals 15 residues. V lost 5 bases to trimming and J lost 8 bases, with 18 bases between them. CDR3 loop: CASSSQREVREKLFF. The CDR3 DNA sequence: TGTGCCAGCAGCTCGCAAAGGGAAGTGAGGGAAAAACTGTTTTTT.

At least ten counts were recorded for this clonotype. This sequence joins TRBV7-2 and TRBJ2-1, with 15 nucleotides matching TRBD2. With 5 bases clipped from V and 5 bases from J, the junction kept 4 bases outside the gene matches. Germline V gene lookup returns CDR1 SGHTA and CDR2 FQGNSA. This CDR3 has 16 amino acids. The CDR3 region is CASSTWTSGRDNEQFF. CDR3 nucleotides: TGTGCCAGCAGCACCTGGACTAGCGGGAGGGACAATGAGCAGTTCTTC. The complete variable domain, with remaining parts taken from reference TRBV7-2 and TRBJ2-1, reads GAGVSQSPSNKVTEKGKDVELRCDPISGHTALYWYRQSLGQGLEFLIYFQGNSAPDKSGLPSDRFSAERTGGSVSTLTIQRTQQEDSAVYLCASSTWTSGRDNEQFFGPGTRLTVL.

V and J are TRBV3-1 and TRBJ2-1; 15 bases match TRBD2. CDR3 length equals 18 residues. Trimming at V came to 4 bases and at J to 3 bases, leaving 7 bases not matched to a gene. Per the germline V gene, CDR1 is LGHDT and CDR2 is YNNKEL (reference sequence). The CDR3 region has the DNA TGTGCCAGCAGCCCGGGACTAGCGGGGGGAACGCTCTACAATGAGCAGTTCTTC. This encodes CASSPGLAGGTLYNEQFF.

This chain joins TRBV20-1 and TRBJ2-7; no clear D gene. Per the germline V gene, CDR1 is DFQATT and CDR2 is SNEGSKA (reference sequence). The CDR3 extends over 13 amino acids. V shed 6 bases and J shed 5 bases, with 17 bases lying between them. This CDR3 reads CSAAGLISHEQYF. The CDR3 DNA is TGCAGTGCCGCCGGATTGATTAGCCACGAGCAGTACTTC.

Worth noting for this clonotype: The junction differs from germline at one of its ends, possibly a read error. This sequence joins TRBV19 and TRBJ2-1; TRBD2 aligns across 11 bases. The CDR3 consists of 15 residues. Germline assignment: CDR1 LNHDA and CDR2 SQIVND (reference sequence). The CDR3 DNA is TGTGCCAGTAGTTTACTAGCGGGGGCCTACGATGAGCAGTTCTTC. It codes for CASSLLAGAYDEQFF.

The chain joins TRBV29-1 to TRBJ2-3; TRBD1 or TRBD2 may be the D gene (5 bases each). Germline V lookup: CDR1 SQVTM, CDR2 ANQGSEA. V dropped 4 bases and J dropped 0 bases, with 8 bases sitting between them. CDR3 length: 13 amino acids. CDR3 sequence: CSVVRDSTDTQYF. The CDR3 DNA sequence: TGCAGCGTTGTCCGGGACAGCACAGATACGCAGTATTTT.

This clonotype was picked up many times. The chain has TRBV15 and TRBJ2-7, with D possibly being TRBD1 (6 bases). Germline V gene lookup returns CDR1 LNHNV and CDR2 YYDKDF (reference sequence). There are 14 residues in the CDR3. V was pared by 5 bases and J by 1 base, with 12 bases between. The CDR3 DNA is TGTGCCACCAGCGCCGACAGGAGTTCCTACGAGCAGTACTTC. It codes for CATSADRSSYEQYF.

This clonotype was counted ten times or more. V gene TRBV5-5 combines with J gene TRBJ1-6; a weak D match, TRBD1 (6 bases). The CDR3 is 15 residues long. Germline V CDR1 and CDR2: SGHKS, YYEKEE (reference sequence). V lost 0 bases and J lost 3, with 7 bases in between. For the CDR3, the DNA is TGTGCCAGCAGCTTGGACAGGGTCTATAATTCACCCCTCCACTTT. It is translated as CASSLDRVYNSPLHF.

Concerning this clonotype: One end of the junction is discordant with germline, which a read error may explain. The CDR3, as DNA: TGTGCCGTCAGTGCCGCAGGGGGCAACACCGGGGAGCTGTTTTTT. Protein sequence: CAVSAAGGNTGELFF. The J gene is TRBJ2-2, the V gene TRBV10-3, with TRBD1 matching 8 bases. CDR1 is ENHRY, CDR2 SYGVKD, per germline. CDR3 length: 15 amino acids.

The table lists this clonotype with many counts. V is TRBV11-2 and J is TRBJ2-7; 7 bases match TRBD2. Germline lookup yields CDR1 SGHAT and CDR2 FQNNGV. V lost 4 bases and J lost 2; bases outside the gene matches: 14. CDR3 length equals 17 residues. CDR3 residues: CASSWVAGRAVTYEQYF. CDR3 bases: TGTGCCAGCAGCTGGGTAGCGGGCCGAGCCGTAACCTACGAGCAGTACTTC.

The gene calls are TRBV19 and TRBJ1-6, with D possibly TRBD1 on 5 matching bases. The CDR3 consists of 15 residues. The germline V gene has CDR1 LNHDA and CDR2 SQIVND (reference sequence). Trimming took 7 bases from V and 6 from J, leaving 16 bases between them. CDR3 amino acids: CASTDDPGGNSPLHF. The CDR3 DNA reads TGTGCCAGTACCGACGACCCTGGGGGTAATTCACCCCTCCACTTT.

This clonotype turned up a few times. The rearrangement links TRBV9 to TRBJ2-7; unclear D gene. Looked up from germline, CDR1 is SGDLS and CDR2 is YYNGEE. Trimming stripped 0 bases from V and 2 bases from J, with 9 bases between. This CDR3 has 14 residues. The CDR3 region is CASSVESGAYEQYF. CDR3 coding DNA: TGTGCCAGCAGCGTAGAATCAGGAGCCTACGAGCAGTACTTC.

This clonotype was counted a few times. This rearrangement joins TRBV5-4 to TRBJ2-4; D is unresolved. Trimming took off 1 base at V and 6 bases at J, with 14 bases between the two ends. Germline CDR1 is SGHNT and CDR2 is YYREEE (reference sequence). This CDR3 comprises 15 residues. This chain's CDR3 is CASSLRTPGRNIQYF. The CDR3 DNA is TGTGCCAGCAGCTTGCGGACCCCCGGGCGAAACATTCAGTACTTC.

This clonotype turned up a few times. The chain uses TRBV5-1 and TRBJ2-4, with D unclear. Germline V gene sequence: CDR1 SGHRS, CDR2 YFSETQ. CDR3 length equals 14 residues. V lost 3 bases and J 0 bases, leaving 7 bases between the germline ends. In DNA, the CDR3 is TGCGCCAGCAGCTCGTCCATAGCCAAAAACATTCAGTACTTC. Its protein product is CASSSSIAKNIQYF.

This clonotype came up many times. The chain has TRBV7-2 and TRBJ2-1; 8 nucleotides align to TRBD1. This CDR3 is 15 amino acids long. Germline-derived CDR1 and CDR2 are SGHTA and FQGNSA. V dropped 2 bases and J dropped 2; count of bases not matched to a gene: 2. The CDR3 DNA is TGTGCCAGCAGCTTATCGGGACAGGCCTACAATGAGCAGTTCTTC. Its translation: CASSLSGQAYNEQFF.

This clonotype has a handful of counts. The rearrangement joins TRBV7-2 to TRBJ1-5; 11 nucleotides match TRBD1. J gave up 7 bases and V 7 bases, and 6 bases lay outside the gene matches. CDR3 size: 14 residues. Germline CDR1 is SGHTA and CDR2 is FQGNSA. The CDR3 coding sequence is TGTGCCAGCACTGGGACAGGGGGTAACCAGCCCCAGCATTTT. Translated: CASTGTGGNQPQHF.

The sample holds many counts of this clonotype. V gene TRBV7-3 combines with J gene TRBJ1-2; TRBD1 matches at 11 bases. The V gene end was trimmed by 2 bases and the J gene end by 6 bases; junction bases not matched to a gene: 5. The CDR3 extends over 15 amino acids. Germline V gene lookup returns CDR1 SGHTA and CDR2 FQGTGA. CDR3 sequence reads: CASSLGTGGLNGYTF. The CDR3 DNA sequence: TGTGCCAGCAGCTTAGGGACAGGGGGGTTAAATGGCTACACCTTC.

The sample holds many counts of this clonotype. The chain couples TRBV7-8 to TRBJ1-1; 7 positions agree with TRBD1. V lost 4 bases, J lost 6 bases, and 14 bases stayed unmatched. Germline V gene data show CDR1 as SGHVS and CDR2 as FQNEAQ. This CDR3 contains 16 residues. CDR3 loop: CASSSFGQASDSEAFF. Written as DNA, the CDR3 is TGTGCCAGCAGCTCGTTCGGACAGGCGTCAGATTCTGAAGCTTTCTTT.

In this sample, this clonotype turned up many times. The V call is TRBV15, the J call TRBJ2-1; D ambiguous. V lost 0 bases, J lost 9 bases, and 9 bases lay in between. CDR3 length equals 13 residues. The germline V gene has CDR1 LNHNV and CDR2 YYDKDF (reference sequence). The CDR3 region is CATSRDAVGEQFF. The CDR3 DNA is TGTGCCACCAGCAGAGATGCGGTAGGTGAGCAGTTCTTC. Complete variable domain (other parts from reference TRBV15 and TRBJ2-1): DAMVIQNPRYQVTQFGKPVTLSCSQTLNHNVMYWYQQKSSQAPKLLFHYYDKDFNNEADTPDNFQSRRPNTSFCFLDIRSPGLGDTAMYLCATSRDAVGEQFFGPGTRLTVL.

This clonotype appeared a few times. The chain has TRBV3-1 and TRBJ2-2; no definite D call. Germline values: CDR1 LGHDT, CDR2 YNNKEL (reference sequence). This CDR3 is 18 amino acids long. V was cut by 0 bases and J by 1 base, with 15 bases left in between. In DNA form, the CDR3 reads TGTGCCAGCAGCCAAGACAAAAGCAGAGGACGGAACACCGGGGAGCTGTTTTTT. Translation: CASSQDKSRGRNTGELFF.